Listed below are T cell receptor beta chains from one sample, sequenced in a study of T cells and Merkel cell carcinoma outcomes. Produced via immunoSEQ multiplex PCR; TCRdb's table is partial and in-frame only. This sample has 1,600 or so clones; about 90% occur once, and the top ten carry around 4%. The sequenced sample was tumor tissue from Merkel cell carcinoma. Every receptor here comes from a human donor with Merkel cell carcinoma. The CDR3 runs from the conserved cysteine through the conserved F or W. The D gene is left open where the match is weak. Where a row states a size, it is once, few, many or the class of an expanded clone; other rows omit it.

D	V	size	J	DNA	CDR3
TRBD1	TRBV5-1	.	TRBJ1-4	TGCGCCAGCAGCTCGGGCCGGACAGGGATTGAAAAACTGTTTTTT	CASSSGRTGIEKLFF
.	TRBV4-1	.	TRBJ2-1	TGCGCCAGCAGCCGAAAGCTCCGGGGGAATGAGCAGTTCTTC	CASSRKLRGNEQFF
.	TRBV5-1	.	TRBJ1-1	TGCGCCAGCAGGTCGGGGGATAACACTGAAGCTTTCTTT	CASRSGDNTEAFF
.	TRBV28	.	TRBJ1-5	TGTGCCAGCAATTTATTTGGGAATCAGCCCCAGCATTTT	CASNLFGNQPQHF
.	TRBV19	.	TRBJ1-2	TGTGCCAGTAGTGCTCTCAACTATGGCTACACCTTC	CASSALNYGYTF
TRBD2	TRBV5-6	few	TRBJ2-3	TGTGCCAGCAGCTTGGGGACTAGCGGGGGCGAAGGGGATACGCAGTATTTT	CASSLGTSGGEGDTQYF
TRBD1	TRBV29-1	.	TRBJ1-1	TGCCATGCCCGGACAGGGATGAACACTGAAGCTTTCTTT	CHARTGMNTEAFF
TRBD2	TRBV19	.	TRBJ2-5	TGTGCCAGTACGGTCGGACTAGCCGGTGCAGAGACCCAGTACTTC	CASTVGLAGAETQYF
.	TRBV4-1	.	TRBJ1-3	TGCGCCAGCAGCCAACCGGGACTCTCTGGAAACACCATATATTTT	CASSQPGLSGNTIYF
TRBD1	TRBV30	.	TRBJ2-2	TGTGCCTGGGGCCGACAGGGGGGGACCGGGGAGCTGTTTTTT	CAWGRQGGTGELFF
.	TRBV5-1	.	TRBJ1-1	TGCGCCAGCCAATGGGGAGGTGAAGCTTTCTTT	CASQWGGEAFF
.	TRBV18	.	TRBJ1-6	TGTGCCAGCTCACCAACAGGGAATAATTCACCCCTCCACTTT	CASSPTGNNSPLHF
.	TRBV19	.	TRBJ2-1	TGTGCCAGTAGTATAACGGGGAGCTCCTACAATGAGCAGTTCTTC	CASSITGSSYNEQFF
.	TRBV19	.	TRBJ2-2	TGTGCCAGTACCACCTGGCGGGGCGCGAACACCGGGGAGCTGTTTTTT	CASTTWRGANTGELFF
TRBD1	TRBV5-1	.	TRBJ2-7	TGCGCCAGCAGCGCGACTGGGGGACAGGGGACCTACGAGCAGTACTTC	CASSATGGQGTYEQYF
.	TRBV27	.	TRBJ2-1	TGTGCCAGCAGTTTATGGGGACAAGGGGCCTACAATGAGCAGTTCTTC	CASSLWGQGAYNEQFF
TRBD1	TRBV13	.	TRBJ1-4	TGTGCCAGCAGCTTAGGGACAGGGAATGAAAAACTGTTTTTT	CASSLGTGNEKLFF
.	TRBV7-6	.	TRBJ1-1	TGTGCCAGCAGCTTAGGAGAAGGTGGGGGTGAAGCTTTCTTT	CASSLGEGGGEAFF
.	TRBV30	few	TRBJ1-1	TGTGCCTGGAATTGGGGGCGGGGGAAAAATGAAGCTTTCTTT	CAWNWGRGKNEAFF
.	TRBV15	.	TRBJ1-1	TGTGCCACCAGCAAACAGGAGAACACTGAAGCTTTCTTT	CATSKQENTEAFF